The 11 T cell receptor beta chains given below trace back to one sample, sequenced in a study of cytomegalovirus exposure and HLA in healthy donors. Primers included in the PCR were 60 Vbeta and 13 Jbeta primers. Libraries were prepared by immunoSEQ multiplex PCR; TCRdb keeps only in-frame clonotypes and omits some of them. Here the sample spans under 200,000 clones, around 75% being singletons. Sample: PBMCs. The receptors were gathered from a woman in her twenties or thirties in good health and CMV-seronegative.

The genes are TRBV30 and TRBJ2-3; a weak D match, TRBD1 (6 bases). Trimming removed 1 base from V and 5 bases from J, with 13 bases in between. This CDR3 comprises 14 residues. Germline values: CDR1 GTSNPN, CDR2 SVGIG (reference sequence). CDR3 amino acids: CAWSGGHRGDTQYF. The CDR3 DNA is TGTGCCTGGAGTGGGGGGCACCGGGGAGATACGCAGTATTTT.

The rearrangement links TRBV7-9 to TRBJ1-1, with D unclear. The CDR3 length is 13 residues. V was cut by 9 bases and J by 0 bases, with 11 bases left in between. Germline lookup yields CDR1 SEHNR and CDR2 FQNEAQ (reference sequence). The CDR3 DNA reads TGTGCCAGTGTGAGGGAGGTGAACACTGAAGCTTTCTTT. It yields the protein CASVREVNTEAFF. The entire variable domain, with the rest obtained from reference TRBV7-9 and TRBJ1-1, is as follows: DTGVSQNPRHKITKRGQNVTFRCDPISEHNRLYWYRQTLGQGPEFLTYFQNEAQLEKSRLLSDRFSAERPKGSFSTLEIQRTEQGDSAMYLCASVREVNTEAFFGQGTRLTVV.

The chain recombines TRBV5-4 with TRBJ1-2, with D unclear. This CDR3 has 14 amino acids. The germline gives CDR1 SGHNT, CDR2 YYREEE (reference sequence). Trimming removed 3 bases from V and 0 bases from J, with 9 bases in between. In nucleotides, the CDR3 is TGTGCCAGCAGCTCCGGGTATTCTAACTATGGCTACACCTTC. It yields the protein CASSSGYSNYGYTF.

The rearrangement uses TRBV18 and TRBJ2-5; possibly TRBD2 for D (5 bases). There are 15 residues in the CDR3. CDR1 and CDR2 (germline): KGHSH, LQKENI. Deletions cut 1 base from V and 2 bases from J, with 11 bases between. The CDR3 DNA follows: TGTGCCAGCTCACCACTCGCTAGCTCGCAAGAGACCCAGTACTTC. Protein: CASSPLASSQETQYF.

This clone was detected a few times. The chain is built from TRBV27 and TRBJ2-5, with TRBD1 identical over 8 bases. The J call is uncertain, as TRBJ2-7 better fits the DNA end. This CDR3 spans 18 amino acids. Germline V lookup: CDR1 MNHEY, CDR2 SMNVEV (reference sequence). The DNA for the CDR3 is TGTGCCAGCACTACCAGCCCCGACAGGGGACGATCCCCCTACGAGCAGTACTTC. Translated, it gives CASTTSPDRGRSPYEQYF.

CDR3 nucleotide sequence: TGTGCCAGCAGCCAAGAAGGGCTAGCGGGGTGGGCAGATACGCAGTATTTT. Amino acids: CASSQEGLAGWADTQYF. V and J are TRBV4-2 and TRBJ2-3; 9 nucleotides line up with TRBD2. The germline V gene encodes CDR1 LGHNA and CDR2 YNFKEQ. Trimming removed 0 bases from V and 4 bases from J; junction bases left unmatched: 8. The CDR3 loop spans 17 amino acids.

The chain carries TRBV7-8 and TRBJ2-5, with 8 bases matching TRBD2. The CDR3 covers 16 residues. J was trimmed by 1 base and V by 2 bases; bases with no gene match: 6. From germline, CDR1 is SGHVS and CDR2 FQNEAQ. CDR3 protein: CASSLPTSGSQETQYF. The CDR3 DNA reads TGTGCCAGCAGCTTACCCACTAGCGGATCCCAAGAGACCCAGTACTTC.

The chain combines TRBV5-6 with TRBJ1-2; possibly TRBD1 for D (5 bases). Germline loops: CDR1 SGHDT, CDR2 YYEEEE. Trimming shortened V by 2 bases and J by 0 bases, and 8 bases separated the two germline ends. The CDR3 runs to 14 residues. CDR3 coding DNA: TGTGCCAGCAGCTTACAGGTGACTAACTATGGCTACACCTTC. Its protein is CASSLQVTNYGYTF.

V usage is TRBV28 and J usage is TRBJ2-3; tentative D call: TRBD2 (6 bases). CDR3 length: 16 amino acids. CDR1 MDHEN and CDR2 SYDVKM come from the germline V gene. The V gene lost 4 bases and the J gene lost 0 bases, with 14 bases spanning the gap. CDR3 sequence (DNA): TGTGCCAGCAGTTCTGGGGACTTTTCTAGCACAGATACGCAGTATTTT. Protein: CASSSGDFSSTDTQYF.

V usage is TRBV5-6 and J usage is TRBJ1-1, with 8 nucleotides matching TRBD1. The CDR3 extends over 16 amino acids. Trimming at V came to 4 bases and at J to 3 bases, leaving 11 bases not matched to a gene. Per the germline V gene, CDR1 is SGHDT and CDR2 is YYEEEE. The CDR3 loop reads CASSKGAGGSYTEAFF. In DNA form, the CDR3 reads TGTGCCAGCAGCAAAGGTGCAGGGGGCTCGTACACTGAAGCTTTCTTT.

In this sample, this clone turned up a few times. The CDR3 DNA follows: TGCGCCAGCAGCTTGGGACAGGGGAGAGGAAAACTGTTTTTT. Its protein product is CASSLGQGRGKLFF. The V call is TRBV5-1, the J call TRBJ1-4; 8 bases map to TRBD1. CDR3 length equals 14 residues. The trim removed 0 bases at V and 10 bases at J, leaving 5 bases unmatched. Germline V gene data show CDR1 as SGHRS and CDR2 as YFSETQ.